This passage covers 22 T cell receptor beta chains from one sample sequenced in a study of shared clonotypes between healthy human individuals. The naive CD8 subset, CD45RO-negative cells positively selected for CCR7, excluded terminally differentiated effector memory CD45RA+ cells. TCRdb keeps only in-frame clones here, not all; method: immunoSEQ multiplex PCR. The sample holds some 2.1 million clones; roughly 93% are singletons and the top ten take 1.5% to 2%. The sample comprised naive CD8+ T cells from PBMCs. All receptors derive from a young man in good health. Some clones in this sample may be carry-over from other donors' samples.

This sequence joins TRBV7-9 and TRBJ2-2; 7 positions match TRBD1. The junction had 6 bases not matched to a gene; V was cut back by 2 bases and J by 6 bases. Germline CDR1 and CDR2: SEHNR and FQNEAQ (reference sequence). There are 15 residues in the CDR3. CDR3 DNA: TGTGCCAGCAGCTTATTGACAGGGTCCGCCGGGGAGCTGTTTTTT. The encoded protein is CASSLLTGSAGELFF.

The chain couples TRBV19 to TRBJ2-7; 11 nucleotides match TRBD2. Looked up from germline, CDR1 is LNHDA and CDR2 is SQIVND (reference sequence). The ends lost 6 bases at V and 2 bases at J; junction bases unmatched: 6. The CDR3 totals 15 residues. CDR3 loop: CASSPTSGAPYEQYF. CDR3 DNA: TGTGCCAGTAGCCCGACTAGCGGGGCACCCTACGAGCAGTACTTC.

The CDR3 nucleotides are TGTGCCAGCAGTGACTCATATGGGTTTTCCTACGAGCAGTACTTC. Its protein product is CASSDSYGFSYEQYF. The rearrangement links TRBV6-4 to TRBJ2-7; D gene uncertain. Trimming shortened V by 0 bases and J by 1 base, and 10 bases separated the two germline ends. The CDR3 consists of 15 residues. Germline assignment: CDR1 MRHNA and CDR2 SNTAGT.

V usage is TRBV11-2 and J usage is TRBJ2-2, with TRBD1 identical over 7 bases. The CDR3 extends over 18 amino acids. The V gene end was trimmed by 4 bases and the J gene end by 3 bases; junction bases not matched to a gene: 14. The V gene's germline CDR1 is SGHAT and CDR2 FQNNGV. CDR3 nucleotides: TGTGCCAGCAGCTCCGGGACAGCTCTAGAACGGGACACCGGGGAGCTGTTTTTT. Its translation is CASSSGTALERDTGELFF.

This clone has a single count. This chain links TRBV27 with TRBJ2-2; the match to TRBD2 covers 8 bases. The junction had 9 bases not matched to a gene; V was cut back by 2 bases and J by 4 bases. The CDR3 sequence is 17 residues long. Germline V gene data show CDR1 as MNHEY and CDR2 as SMNVEV (reference sequence). In DNA form, the CDR3 reads TGTGCCAGCAGTTTAAGGGGCAGCGGGAGTGGCACCGGGGAGCTGTTTTTT. Translating gives CASSLRGSGSGTGELFF.

This clone has a handful of counts. The J gene is TRBJ1-1, the V gene TRBV6-5, with a possible D match to TRBD1 (5 bases). CDR1 is MNHEY and CDR2 is SVGAGI in the germline V gene. The CDR3 length is 12 residues. Trimming cost V 6 bases and J 5 bases, with 10 bases left between them. CDR3 residues: CASRSGWTEAFF. The CDR3 region has the DNA TGTGCCAGCAGATCAGGGTGGACTGAAGCTTTCTTT.

The rearrangement joins TRBV2 to TRBJ2-2, with TRBD2 matching 9 bases. The V and J ends lost 10 bases and 5 bases, in that order; junction bases with no gene match: 20. Per germline, CDR1 SNHLY and CDR2 FYNNEI. This CDR3 region has 18 residues. The CDR3 is CATIPNGGRAWGTGELFF. For the CDR3, the DNA is TGTGCCACCATCCCAAATGGCGGGAGGGCCTGGGGGACCGGGGAGCTGTTTTTT. Full variable domain (remainder filled in from reference TRBV2 and TRBJ2-2): EPEVTQTPSHQVTQMGQEVILRCVPISNHLYFYWYRQILGQKVEFLVSFYNNEISEKSEIFDDQFSVERPDGSNFTLKIRSTKLEDSAMYFCATIPNGGRAWGTGELFFGEGSRLTVL.

The chain has TRBV27 and TRBJ2-4; 9 bases are shared with TRBD1. Germline V gene lookup returns CDR1 MNHEY and CDR2 SMNVEV (reference sequence). CDR3 size: 17 residues. V gave up 6 bases and J gave up 7 bases; unmatched junction bases: 16. CDR3 residues: CASRKGAGQGYENIQYF. CDR3 coding DNA: TGTGCCAGCAGAAAAGGCGCGGGACAGGGTTACGAGAACATTCAGTACTTC.

This clone has more than one count but fewer than ten. The V call is TRBV7-9, the J call TRBJ2-1; D is unresolved. V lost 5 bases, J lost 2 bases, and 19 bases lay in between. The V gene's germline CDR1 is SEHNR and CDR2 FQNEAQ (reference sequence). The CDR3 has 17 residues. Here the CDR3 reads CASSPHGSRSPYNEQFF. The DNA of the CDR3 is TGTGCCAGCAGCCCTCACGGTTCCAGATCTCCCTACAATGAGCAGTTCTTC.

The V call is TRBV25-1, the J call TRBJ2-4, with D perhaps matching TRBD1 (6 bases). Germline values: CDR1 MGHDK, CDR2 SYGVNS. The V end lost 4 bases, the J end lost 0 bases, and 10 bases lay between the germline ends. CDR3 size: 15 residues. The CDR3, as DNA: TGTGCCAGCAGTGGACAGGATATAGCCAAAAACATTCAGTACTTC. It is translated as CASSGQDIAKNIQYF.

V is TRBV6-5 and J is TRBJ2-1, with 11 bases that match TRBD1. In germline, CDR1 is MNHEY, CDR2 SVGAGI. Unmatched junction bases numbered 5, after V lost 4 bases and J lost 9 bases. This CDR3 has 14 residues. The CDR3 reads CASSLGQGGPEQFF. The CDR3 DNA sequence: TGTGCCAGCAGTTTGGGACAGGGGGGGCCTGAGCAGTTCTTC.

The CDR3 is CASSQEVERRPTDTQYF. In nucleotides, the CDR3 is TGCGCCAGCAGCCAAGAAGTGGAGCGTCGACCAACAGATACGCAGTATTTT. This rearrangement joins TRBV4-1 to TRBJ2-3, with D uncertain. The CDR3 is 17 amino acids. Germline V gene lookup returns CDR1 MGHRA and CDR2 YSYEKL. The V and J ends lost 0 bases and 3 bases respectively, with 16 bases between them.

J is TRBJ2-5 and V is TRBV5-6; possibly TRBD1 or TRBD2 for D (5 bases each). V was clipped by 4 bases and J by 5 bases, with 15 bases between them. From germline, CDR1 is SGHDT and CDR2 YYEEEE. CDR3 length: 14 amino acids. The CDR3 region is CASSHRDLGETQYF. CDR3 sequence (DNA): TGTGCCAGCAGCCACCGGGACCTAGGGGAGACCCAGTACTTC.

Written as DNA, the CDR3 is TGTGCCAGCAGCCAAGATGTTGCAGCGACAGATACGCAGTATTTT. Its protein is CASSQDVAATDTQYF. The rearrangement joins TRBV14 to TRBJ2-3; no clear D. V lost 0 bases, J lost 3 bases, and 10 bases lay in between. In germline, CDR1 is SGHDN, CDR2 FVKESK. The CDR3 length is 15 residues.

In regard to this clone: One junction end does not reproduce the germline sequence, and a read error may be involved. The chain is built from TRBV7-8 and TRBJ2-1; 12 positions match TRBD1. Germline V gene sequence: CDR1 SGHVS, CDR2 FQNEAQ. The CDR3 runs to 17 residues. The CDR3 DNA follows: TGTGCCAGCAGCTTAGTGGGGACAGGGGGCGCCTACAATGGGCAGTTCTTC. Translating it yields CASSLVGTGGAYNGQFF.

The chain is built from TRBV11-2 and TRBJ2-1, with 9 positions matching TRBD2. V was pared by 2 bases and J by 0 bases, with 5 bases of the junction left unmatched. Germline lookup yields CDR1 SGHAT and CDR2 FQNNGV. The length of the CDR3 is 17 residues. The CDR3 is CASSLSAGGISYNEQFF. CDR3 DNA: TGTGCCAGCAGCTTAAGCGCGGGAGGGATCTCCTACAATGAGCAGTTCTTC.

The chain joins TRBV4-1 to TRBJ2-5; D tentatively reads TRBD1 or TRBD2 (5 bases each). The CDR3 has 17 amino acids. Germline V CDR1 and CDR2: MGHRA, YSYEKL. The V gene lost 0 bases and the J gene lost 2 bases, with 16 bases spanning the gap. This CDR3 reads CASSQDGPLGVQETQYF. As DNA, the CDR3 is TGCGCCAGCAGCCAAGATGGGCCGTTGGGGGTACAAGAGACCCAGTACTTC.

For this clone: Distinct nucleotide sequences in the sample also encode this CDR3. V is TRBV27 and J is TRBJ2-2; 8 nucleotides agree with TRBD1. There are 15 residues in the CDR3. Germline V gene lookup returns CDR1 MNHEY and CDR2 SMNVEV (reference sequence). After removal of 6 bases from V and 4 bases from J, the junction contained 7 bases not matched to a gene. The CDR3 DNA reads TGTGCCAGCAGCCCCGACAGGGGTAGCACCGGGGAGCTGTTTTTT. Translating it yields CASSPDRGSTGELFF.

The V gene is TRBV11-2, the J gene TRBJ1-1; a possible D gene is TRBD1 (6 bases). From germline, CDR1 is SGHAT and CDR2 FQNNGV. With 5 bases removed from V and 7 bases from J, the gap between germline ends came to 23 bases. The CDR3 has 16 amino acids. The CDR3 region has the DNA TGTGCCAGCAGCACCAGCGGGGGGCGCGGGAATAGTGAAGCTTTCTTT. This sequence encodes CASSTSGGRGNSEAFF.

This chain joins TRBV7-9 and TRBJ1-1; TRBD1 is a possible D gene (5 bases). CDR1 and CDR2 from the germline V gene are SEHNR and FQNEAQ (reference sequence). There are 15 residues in the CDR3. The ends were cut back, 4 bases at V and 1 base at J, with 13 bases in the middle. CDR3 coding DNA: TGTGCCAGCAGCTCTGCCGGGACGGCGAACACTGAAGCTTTCTTT. Its translation: CASSSAGTANTEAFF. Supplemented by reference TRBV7-9 and TRBJ1-1, the full variable domain reads DTGVSQNPRHKITKRGQNVTFRCDPISEHNRLYWYRQTLGQGPEFLTYFQNEAQLEKSRLLSDRFSAERPKGSFSTLEIQRTEQGDSAMYLCASSSAGTANTEAFFGQGTRLTVV.

The V gene is TRBV27, the J gene TRBJ2-2; no firm D call. CDR3 length: 13 residues. Trimming removed 5 bases at V and 6 bases at J, with 10 bases between. Germline loops: CDR1 MNHEY, CDR2 SMNVEV (reference sequence). CDR3 nucleotides: TGTGCCAGCAGTCCCTGGTCCCCCGGGGAGCTGTTTTTT. Amino acid sequence: CASSPWSPGELFF.

The rearrangement links TRBV9 to TRBJ2-1; tentative D call: TRBD1 (5 bases). The germline V gene has CDR1 SGDLS and CDR2 YYNGEE. The CDR3 length is 15 residues. Trimming took 3 bases from V and 2 from J, leaving 12 bases between them. CDR3 loop: CASSEGIETYNEQFF. CDR3 bases: TGTGCCAGCAGCGAGGGGATTGAGACCTACAATGAGCAGTTCTTC.